The 27 T cell receptor beta chains reported below all come from one sample, sequenced in a study of tumor-infiltrating lymphocytes in primary liver carcinoma. The source of the blood RNA was unsorted whole blood, and germline DNA was extracted as well. The authors made TCR beta cDNA from around 500 ng total RNA with a constant-region primer. Libraries of TCR beta came from three nested multiplex PCR rounds with slightly modified ARM-PCR. A C-beta reverse primer was combined with TRBV1-TRBV30 forward primers in the first two PCR rounds, and each round had about 10 cycles. TCRdb reprocessed the multiplex PCR reads with MiXCR, giving one entry per CDR3 protein. The sample records almost 200,000 distinct CDR3 sequences, roughly 61% being singletons. Sequenced sample: peripheral blood. The receptors come from a woman aged 60 to 75 with primary liver carcinoma and hepatitis B virus infection.

The V and J genes are TRBV6-5 and TRBJ2-1; D might be TRBD1 or TRBD2, each matching 5 bases. V was pared by 6 bases and J by 8 bases, with 26 bases between. The CDR3 contains 17 residues. Looked up from germline, CDR1 is MNHEY and CDR2 is SVGAGI. CDR3 coding DNA: TGTGCCAGCAGAGTCTGGGGGTGCAGAAGACGTAGGGATGAGCAGTTCTTC. Protein: CASRVWGCRRRRDEQFF.

With respect to this clonotype: Since the CDR3 does not end with the conserved phenylalanine or tryptophan, this likely comes from a read error. It is unclear where the CDR3 begins or ends on the DNA, so no DNA is shown, and the CDR3 is as TCRdb lists it. The chain recombines TRBV29-1 with TRBJ2-5; the table's TRBD1 call for D was not verified on the DNA. The CDR3 sequence runs 14 residues, both termini included. The germline V gene has CDR1 SQVTM and CDR2 ANQGSEA. The CDR3 sequence: CSVEGPGGRETHYS.

This chain links TRBV20-1 with TRBJ1-4; unclear D gene. The germline V gene encodes CDR1 DFQATT and CDR2 SNEGSKA (reference sequence). V was pared by 0 bases and J by 7 bases, with 3 bases between. The CDR3 has 11 residues. The CDR3 region has the DNA TGCAGTGCTAGAGATCTTGAAAAACTGTTTTTT. This encodes CSARDLEKLFF.

V usage is TRBV6-1 and J usage is TRBJ1-5; D is ambiguous. Germline CDR1 is MNHNS and CDR2 is SASEGT. The CDR3 is 17 amino acids. V lost 3 bases and J 2 bases, leaving 17 bases between the germline ends. The CDR3 reads CASSDRRGSGGNQPQHF. CDR3 bases: TGTGCCAGCAGTGACCGCCGGGGATCTGGTGGCAATCAGCCCCAGCATTTT.

Points on this clonotype: A much bigger clone sits one base away, suggesting this may be a read error. CDR3 region: CVSSQLGPEQFF. The CDR3, as DNA: TGTGTCAGCAGTCAACTAGGCCCTGAGCAGTTCTTC. This sequence joins TRBV12-3 or TRBV12-4 and TRBJ2-1, with D possibly matching TRBD2 (5 bases). This CDR3 contains 12 residues.

A remark on this clonotype: The junction does not match germline at one end; this may be a read error. V gene TRBV11-2 combines with J gene TRBJ2-5, with D possibly being TRBD1 (5 bases). The CDR3 sequence is 12 residues long. From germline, CDR1 is SGHAT and CDR2 FQNNGV. The CDR3 nucleotides are TGTGTCAGCAGGCAAGGGGTTGAGGCCCAGTACTTC. Translating gives CVSRQGVEAQYF.

The CDR3 DNA follows: TGTGCCAGCAGACCCATAGCGGGAGCGGTAGGTACGCAGTATTTT. As protein: CASRPIAGAVGTQYF. V and J are TRBV6-5 and TRBJ2-3; 9 bases are a match to TRBD2. Trimming removed 6 bases from V and 8 bases from J; junction bases left unmatched: 12. Germline V gene lookup returns CDR1 MNHEY and CDR2 SVGAGI. This CDR3 has 15 residues.

About this clonotype itself: The conserved phenylalanine or tryptophan normally closing the CDR3 is absent here, so this likely arose from a read error. The DNA is omitted, as the CDR3 cannot be located on it reliably, and the CDR3 follows TCRdb's listing. The chain carries TRBV11-2 and TRBJ2-7; TRBD2, the table's D call, was not compared with the DNA. Germline values: CDR1 SGHAT, CDR2 FQNNGV. The CDR3 extends over 15 residues, inclusive of both ends. CDR3 sequence reads: CTSSSSAGGPYEQYS.

This clonotype was seen repeatedly, ten times or more. The chain joins TRBV4-2 to TRBJ1-5; no reliable D call. The ends were cut back, 1 base at V and 3 bases at J, with 16 bases in the middle. Germline CDR1 reads LGHNA; CDR2 reads YNFKEQ. The CDR3 loop spans 17 amino acids. This CDR3 reads CASSQGAAAIFNQPQHF. In DNA, the CDR3 is TGTGCCAGCAGCCAAGGGGCGGCCGCTATTTTCAATCAGCCCCAGCATTTT.

V and J are TRBV7-8 and TRBJ2-3; D is perhaps TRBD1 or TRBD2 (5 bases each). The CDR3 length is 16 residues. V lost 5 bases, J lost 4 bases, and 19 bases lay in between. Germline CDR1 and CDR2: SGHVS and FQNEAQ. The CDR3 DNA follows: TGTGCCAGCAGCCTAAGAGGGGATGTCTACCCAGATACGCAGTATTTT. Protein product: CASSLRGDVYPDTQYF.

Worth noting for this clonotype: The junction shows a germline mismatch at one end, possibly a read error. The rearrangement uses TRBV25-1 and TRBJ2-7; a possible D gene is TRBD1 (5 bases). The V gene's germline CDR1 is MGHDK and CDR2 SYGVNS. This CDR3 contains 15 residues. CDR3 amino acids: CASSSSTGVSYEQYF. CDR3 nucleotides: TGTGCTAGCAGTAGTTCAACAGGAGTAAGCTACGAGCAGTACTTC.

The CDR3 sequence: CAWSVVEGGMRARSSYNEQFF. The CDR3, as DNA: TGTGCCTGGAGTGTGGTTGAGGGGGGCATGCGGGCACGGAGCTCATACAATGAGCAGTTCTTC. This sequence joins TRBV30 and TRBJ2-1; D assignment may be TRBD1 or TRBD2 (6 bases each). This CDR3 has 21 residues. CDR1 is GTSNPN, CDR2 SVGIG, per germline (reference sequence). V shed 0 bases and J shed 4 bases, with 31 bases lying between them.

Remarks on this clonotype: An end of the junction differs from the germline gene, which may be a read error. The V and J genes are TRBV11-2 and TRBJ1-3; D uncertain. Germline CDR1 reads SGHAT; CDR2 reads FQNNGV. CDR3 size: 15 residues. The CDR3 region is CASSLFPNSRNTIYF. In DNA form, the CDR3 reads TGTGCCAGCAGCTTATTTCCCAACTCTAGAAACACCATATATTTT.

The chain recombines TRBV28 with TRBJ1-5, with D hard to call. V was trimmed by 8 bases and J by 0 bases, leaving 14 bases between them. Germline CDR1 is MDHEN and CDR2 is SYDVKM. The CDR3 contains 15 residues. DNA of the CDR3: TGTGCCAGCCGGCGGTCGGGCTATAGCAATCAGCCCCAGCATTTT. It specifies CASRRSGYSNQPQHF.

In this sample, this clonotype turned up many times. The rearrangement joins TRBV6-1 to TRBJ2-5; no reliable D call. Trimming stripped 6 bases from V and 2 bases from J, with 22 bases between. Germline V lookup: CDR1 MNHNS, CDR2 SASEGT. This CDR3 contains 17 residues. This chain's CDR3 is CASRTPVAATRQETQYF. CDR3 DNA: TGTGCCAGCAGGACCCCGGTGGCAGCTACCCGTCAAGAGACCCAGTACTTC.

This clonotype was detected only a few times. The chain recombines TRBV30 with TRBJ1-2, with TRBD1 matching over 7 bases. V was pared by 2 bases and J by 5 bases, with 5 bases of the junction left unmatched. This CDR3 spans 13 amino acids. CDR1 and CDR2 from the germline V gene are GTSNPN and SVGIG (reference sequence). Here the CDR3 DNA reads TGTGCCTGGAGTCCGGGACAGACATATGGCTACACCTTC. Protein sequence: CAWSPGQTYGYTF.

This chain connects TRBV19 to TRBJ2-1, with 9 positions matching TRBD2. V was clipped by 3 bases and J by 0 bases; unmatched bases: 3. Germline CDR1 reads LNHDA; CDR2 reads SQIVND (reference sequence). The CDR3 covers 16 residues. DNA for the CDR3: TGTGCCAGTAGTATCCAAGCGGGAGGCTCCTACAATGAGCAGTTCTTC. Residues: CASSIQAGGSYNEQFF. Variable domain in full (rest from reference TRBV19 and TRBJ2-1): DGGITQSPKYLFRKEGQNVTLSCEQNLNHDAMYWYRQDPGQGLRLIYYSQIVNDFQKGDIAEGYSVSREKKESFPLTVTSAQKNPTAFYLCASSIQAGGSYNEQFFGPGTRLTVL.

The genes are TRBV5-1 and TRBJ2-5; TRBD2 matches at 15 bases. Trimming at V came to 2 bases and at J to 2 bases, leaving 4 bases not matched to a gene. The CDR3 runs to 17 residues. Germline-derived CDR1 and CDR2 are SGHRS and YFSETQ. CDR3 nucleotides: TGCGCCAGCAGCTTCGGACTAGCGGGAGGGGGGCAAGAGACCCAGTACTTC. It encodes CASSFGLAGGGQETQYF.

The J gene is TRBJ1-2, the V gene TRBV11-2; a possible D gene is TRBD1 (6 bases). V was cut by 0 bases and J by 14 bases, with 16 bases left in between. CDR3 length equals 13 residues. From germline, CDR1 is SGHAT and CDR2 FQNNGV. CDR3 coding DNA: TGTGCCAGCAGCTTAGATCAGGGGACAACCCATACCTTC. Its translation: CASSLDQGTTHTF.

The chain employs TRBV10-3 and TRBJ2-3, with TRBD2 matching over 12 bases. CDR1 is ENHRY, CDR2 SYGVKD, per germline. The V and J ends lost 4 bases and 3 bases, in that order; junction bases with no gene match: 11. This CDR3 spans 18 amino acids. The CDR3 DNA is TGTGCCATCAGTGCGTCATCAATGACTAGCGGGGGTACAGATACGCAGTATTTT. This sequence encodes CAISASSMTSGGTDTQYF.

Of note for this clonotype: One end of the junction is discordant with germline, which a read error may explain. The rearrangement uses TRBV5-4 and TRBJ1-6; maybe TRBD1 (6 bases). The germline gives CDR1 SGHNT, CDR2 YYREEE (reference sequence). This CDR3 has 16 amino acids. CDR3 amino acids: CDSSSRTTGSDSPLHF. The CDR3 bases are TGTGACAGCAGCTCGCGGACTACAGGGTCGGATTCACCCCTCCACTTT. Variable domain in full (rest from reference TRBV5-4 and TRBJ1-6): ETGVTQSPTHLIKTRGQQVTLRCSSQSGHNTVSWYQQALGQGPQFIFQYYREEENGRGNFPPRFSGLQFPNYSSELNVNALELDDSALYLCDSSSRTTGSDSPLHFGNGTRLTVT.

The rearrangement uses TRBV30 and TRBJ2-3; possible D gene TRBD2, 5 bases. The CDR3 length is 13 residues. Germline values: CDR1 GTSNPN, CDR2 SVGIG (reference sequence). V was pared by 2 bases and J by 6 bases, with 12 bases between. In DNA form, the CDR3 reads TGTGCCTGGAGTACAGCTAGCAGGGATACGCAGTATTTT. It translates to CAWSTASRDTQYF.

Remarks on this clonotype: Germline is not matched at one junction end, which may reflect a read error. The rearrangement joins TRBV7-9 to TRBJ2-7, with TRBD1 matching over 7 bases. CDR1 SEHNR and CDR2 FQNEAQ come from the germline V gene (reference sequence). The CDR3 consists of 12 residues. The CDR3 protein is CAISQGQSEQYF. The CDR3 DNA reads TGTGCCATCAGCCAGGGACAGAGCGAGCAGTATTTC.

This clonotype has at least ten counts. The rearrangement uses TRBV6-5 and TRBJ2-7, with D possibly matching TRBD1 (5 bases). From germline, CDR1 is MNHEY and CDR2 SVGAGI. V lost 4 bases and J 5 bases, leaving 18 bases between the germline ends. The CDR3 totals 15 residues. The CDR3 spells CASSSLSGRVNEQYF. The DNA of the CDR3 is TGTGCCAGCAGTTCTCTTTCCGGCAGGGTCAACGAGCAGTACTTC.

Note on this clonotype: A much larger clone differs by one base, so this may be a read error. This sequence joins TRBV6-1 and TRBJ2-7, with TRBD2 as a possible D gene (6 bases). The CDR3 consists of 15 residues. Per germline, CDR1 MNHNS and CDR2 SASEGT. CDR3 coding DNA: TGTACCAGCACAAACGAGAGGAGGGGATCCTACGAGCAGTACTTC. This translates into CTSTNERRGSYEQYF.

Note on this clonotype: The junction shows a germline mismatch at one end, possibly a read error. This chain joins TRBV4-2 and TRBJ2-1; 13 nucleotides line up with TRBD2. Germline V gene data show CDR1 as LGHNA and CDR2 as YNFKEQ. This CDR3 has 16 residues. Here the CDR3 reads CVSSQGLAGDYNEQFF. The CDR3 region has the DNA TGTGTCAGCAGCCAAGGACTAGCGGGGGATTACAATGAGCAGTTCTTC.

In regard to this clonotype: One end of the junction does not line up with germline, which may come from a read error. The CDR3 DNA is TGCGCCAGCAGCCCCGAAGGCGGCTCTGGAAACACCGTATATTTT. Translated, it gives CASSPEGGSGNTVYF. This rearrangement joins TRBV5-1 to TRBJ1-3; D unclear. This CDR3 has 15 amino acids. Germline V gene data show CDR1 as SGHRS and CDR2 as YFSETQ.